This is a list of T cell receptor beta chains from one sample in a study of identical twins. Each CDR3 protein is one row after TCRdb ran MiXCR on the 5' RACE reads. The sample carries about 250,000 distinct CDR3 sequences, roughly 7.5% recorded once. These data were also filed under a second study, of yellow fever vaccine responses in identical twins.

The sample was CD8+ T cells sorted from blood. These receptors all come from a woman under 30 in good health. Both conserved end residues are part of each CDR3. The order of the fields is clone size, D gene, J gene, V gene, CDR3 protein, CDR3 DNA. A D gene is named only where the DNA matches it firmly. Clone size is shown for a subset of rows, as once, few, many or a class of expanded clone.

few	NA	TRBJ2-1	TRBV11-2	CASSLADAYNEQFF	TGTGCCAGCAGCTTGGCGGATGCCTACAATGAGCAGTTCTTC
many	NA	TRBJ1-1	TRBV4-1	CASSPGVEYTEAFF	TGCGCCAGCAGCCCAGGGGTTGAGTACACTGAAGCTTTCTTT
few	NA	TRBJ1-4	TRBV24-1	CATSDLGEKLFF	TGTGCCACCAGTGATTTGGGCGAAAAACTGTTTTTT
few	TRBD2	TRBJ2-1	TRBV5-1	CASSLIRDRGDGMSYEQFF	TGCGCCAGCAGCTTGATTCGGGACCGGGGGGACGGGATGTCGTATGAGCAGTTCTTC
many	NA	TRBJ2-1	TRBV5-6	CASRRGEYNEQFF	TGTGCCAGCAGGAGGGGGGAGTACAATGAGCAGTTCTTC
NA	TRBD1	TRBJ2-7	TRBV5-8	CASSAGTDAYEQYF	TGTGCCAGCAGCGCCGGGACAGACGCCTACGAGCAGTACTTC
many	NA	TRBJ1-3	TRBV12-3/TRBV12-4	CASSRTFRPGNTIYF	TGTGCCAGCAGTAGGACCTTCCGTCCTGGAAACACCATATATTTT
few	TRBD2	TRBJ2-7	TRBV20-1	CSARPTSGPYEQYF	TGCAGTGCTAGACCGACTAGCGGTCCCTACGAGCAGTACTTC
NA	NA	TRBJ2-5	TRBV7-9	CASTPEGTETQYF	TGTGCCAGCACCCCCGAGGGCACAGAGACCCAGTACTTC
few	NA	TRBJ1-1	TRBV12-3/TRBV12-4	CASSVYATEAFF	TGTGCCAGCAGTGTGTATGCCACTGAAGCTTTCTTT
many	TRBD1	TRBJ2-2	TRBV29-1	CSVKSPDEQGASNTGELFF	TGCAGCGTTAAGTCCCCCGATGAGCAGGGGGCTTCGAACACCGGGGAGCTGTTTTTT
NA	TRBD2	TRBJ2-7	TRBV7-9	CASSSYGRPSYEQYF	TGTGCCAGCAGCTCCTACGGGAGGCCCTCCTACGAGCAGTACTTC
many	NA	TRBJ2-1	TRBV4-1	CASSQDLGDEQFF	TGCGCCAGCAGCCAAGACCTGGGAGACGAGCAGTTCTTC
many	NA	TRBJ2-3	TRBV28	CASTPGLWEVNSLTDTQYF	TGTGCCAGCACCCCCGGGCTCTGGGAGGTAAATTCGTTAACAGATACGCAGTATTTT
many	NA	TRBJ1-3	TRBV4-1	CASSRLAGIGNTIYF	TGCGCCAGCAGCCGTCTCGCAGGGATCGGAAACACCATATATTTT
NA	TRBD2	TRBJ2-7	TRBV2	CASWTSGRGTYEQYF	TGTGCCAGCTGGACTAGCGGGAGAGGGACCTACGAGCAGTACTTC
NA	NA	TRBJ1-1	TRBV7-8	CASSLALQEAFF	TGTGCCAGCAGCTTAGCTCTACAGGAAGCTTTCTTT
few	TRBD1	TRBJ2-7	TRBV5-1	CASSLRDREVEQYF	TGCGCCAGCAGCTTGCGGGACAGGGAGGTAGAGCAGTACTTC
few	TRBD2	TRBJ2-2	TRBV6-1	CASSTPSGRLATGELFF	TGTGCCAGCAGTACCCCTAGCGGGAGGTTGGCCACCGGGGAGCTGTTTTTT
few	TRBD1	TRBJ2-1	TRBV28	CASSPPGTGNNEQFF	TGTGCCAGCAGTCCGCCCGGGACAGGGAACAATGAGCAGTTCTTC
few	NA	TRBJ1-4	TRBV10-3	CAISGASGEKLFF	TGTGCCATCAGTGGCGCCAGCGGTGAAAAACTGTTTTTT